The next 12 T cell receptor beta chains were all read from a single sample in a study of T-cell memory formation after mild COVID-19. TCRdb redid the calling of the 5' RACE reads with MiXCR, one entry per CDR3 protein. Among about 290,000 distinct CDR3 sequences listed, approximately 16% were seen once. Sample: PBMCs or a T cell subset sorted from them (not recorded which). The receptor set was obtained from a man between 18 and 29 years old who had mild COVID-19 (a few samples of this study predate the infection). Cell type and time point are not known.

This clonotype turned up a few times. This chain uses TRBV5-5 with TRBJ2-7, with 7 bases matching TRBD2. Germline V lookup: CDR1 SGHKS, CDR2 YYEKEE (reference sequence). V dropped 3 bases and J dropped 3; count of bases not matched to a gene: 6. The CDR3 runs 14 residues. The DNA of the CDR3 is TGTGCCAGCAGCTCCCGGGACTACTTCTACGAGCAGTACTTC. It codes for CASSSRDYFYEQYF.

With regard to this clonotype: This clone may be a read error of a much larger clone one base away. The chain employs TRBV7-9 and TRBJ2-3, with unresolved D. The germline CDR1 and CDR2 sequences are SEHNR and FQNEAQ (reference sequence). The V gene lost 5 bases and the J gene lost 3 bases, with 3 bases spanning the gap. This CDR3 is built from 11 residues. CDR3 DNA: TGTGCCAGCAGCATGACAGATACGCAGTATTTT. Translation: CASSMTDTQYF.

This clonotype was seen at least ten times. The V gene is TRBV20-1, the J gene TRBJ2-3; the match to TRBD2 covers 8 bases. Per the germline V gene, CDR1 is DFQATT and CDR2 is SNEGSKA (reference sequence). This CDR3 region has 15 residues. V was clipped by 4 bases and J by 1 base; unmatched bases: 7. The CDR3 loop is CSATPGGARTDTQYF. DNA for the CDR3: TGCAGTGCTACCCCGGGGGGGGCCCGCACAGATACGCAGTATTTT.

This clonotype was recorded at least ten times. The chain is built from TRBV19 and TRBJ1-1, with unresolved D. CDR1 is LNHDA and CDR2 is SQIVND in the germline V gene (reference sequence). The CDR3 sequence is 14 residues long. The V end was cut by 3 bases, the J end by 3 bases, with 11 bases between. The CDR3 loop is CASSMWVADTEAFF. DNA of the CDR3: TGTGCCAGTAGTATGTGGGTAGCGGACACTGAAGCTTTCTTT.

This clonotype turned up a few times. The chain carries TRBV12-3 or TRBV12-4 and TRBJ2-5; the match to TRBD1 covers 8 bases. The CDR3 is made up of 13 amino acids. After removal of 3 bases from V and 5 bases from J, the junction contained 2 bases not matched to a gene. The DNA for the CDR3 is TGTGCCAGCAGTTTGGACAGGGTGGAGACCCAGTACTTC. Protein product: CASSLDRVETQYF.

This clonotype was detected only a few times. The chain carries TRBV7-9 and TRBJ1-6; D gene unclear. The V gene's germline CDR1 is SEHNR and CDR2 FQNEAQ (reference sequence). V lost 3 bases and J 9 bases, leaving 6 bases between the germline ends. This CDR3 spans 12 amino acids. CDR3 coding DNA: TGTGCCAGCAGCTTGGGGAGTTCACCCCTCCACTTT. Protein product: CASSLGSSPLHF.

This rearrangement joins TRBV21-1 to TRBJ2-2; the table names TRBD1, a call not compared with the DNA. TRBV21-1 is a pseudogene locus. The length of the CDR3 is 12 residues. CDR3 bases: TGTGCCAGCCGGGACAGGGCCGGGGAGCTGTTTTTT. It encodes CASRDRAGELFF.

This clonotype showed up just a few times. The chain joins TRBV4-3 to TRBJ1-6; D is perhaps TRBD1 (5 bases). The V and J ends lost 1 base and 10 bases respectively, with 11 bases between them. CDR3 length: 14 amino acids. The germline V gene encodes CDR1 LGHNA and CDR2 YSLEER. The CDR3 DNA sequence: TGCGCCAGCAGCCAAGGGGGCAGAAACTCACCCCTCCACTTT. Translation gives CASSQGGRNSPLHF.

The chain carries TRBV2 and TRBJ2-7, with D possibly matching TRBD2 (5 bases). V was clipped by 8 bases and J by 1 base, with 12 bases between them. The CDR3 spans 13 residues. CDR1 SNHLY and CDR2 FYNNEI come from the germline V gene. CDR3 protein: CASGGLTSYEQYF. In DNA, the CDR3 is TGTGCCAGCGGAGGACTGACATCCTACGAGCAGTACTTC.

The gene calls are TRBV9 and TRBJ2-3, with 7 bases that match TRBD2. Germline V gene sequence: CDR1 SGDLS, CDR2 YYNGEE. There are 16 residues in the CDR3. The J segment lost 2 bases and the V segment lost 3 bases, leaving 9 bases of the junction unmatched. CDR3 nucleotides: TGTGCCAGCAGCGCAAGAGCGGGGCACGCCACAGATACGCAGTATTTT. Translated, it gives CASSARAGHATDTQYF.

This clonotype was counted only a few times. The V gene is TRBV5-1, the J gene TRBJ2-2; no definite D call. This CDR3 is built from 12 residues. Germline loops: CDR1 SGHRS, CDR2 YFSETQ. Trimming stripped 0 bases from V and 10 bases from J, with 7 bases between. CDR3 protein: CASSLARQELFF. In DNA, the CDR3 is TGCGCCAGCAGCTTGGCAAGACAGGAGCTGTTTTTT. Filled out from reference TRBV5-1 and TRBJ2-2, the complete variable domain reads KAGVTQTPRYLIKTRGQQVTLSCSPISGHRSVSWYQQTPGQGLQFLFEYFSETQRNKGNFPGRFSGRQFSNSRSEMNVSTLELGDSALYLCASSLARQELFFGEGSRLTVL.

The chain joins TRBV12-3 or TRBV12-4 to TRBJ1-2; D not certain. V was trimmed by 1 base and J by 8 bases, leaving 14 bases between them. This CDR3 region has 14 residues. The CDR3 sequence: CASSLGRPIQGYTF. CDR3 in DNA: TGTGCCAGCAGTTTAGGGCGCCCCATTCAAGGCTACACCTTC.